These 23 T cell receptor beta chains originate from one sample sequenced in a study of regulatory T cells in long-lasting Graves disease. Time point specified: persistent/refractory GD, antithyroid drugs over 5 years with positive TRAb. Isolated PBMC RNA provided the starting material for the TCR library. Through Arm-PCR of CDR3 regions and iRepertoire HTBI primers, TCR beta libraries were built. TCRdb reprocessed the multiplex PCR reads with MiXCR, giving one entry per CDR3 protein. Found here are 350,000 to 450,000 distinct CDR3 sequences, about 23% of them singletons; the top ten hold about 29%. The sample in question was peripheral blood mononuclear cells (PBMCs), obtained when the disease was refractory, from a patient treated with antithyroid drugs. The receptors stem from a woman between 35 and 50 years old with Graves disease.

Note on this clonotype: This is likely an artifact of a read error, given a far larger clone one base away. V is TRBV12-3 or TRBV12-4 and J is TRBJ1-4; TRBD1 might be the D (5 bases). Trimming took 1 base from V and 5 from J, leaving 8 bases between them. The CDR3 has 14 residues. Written as DNA, the CDR3 is TGTGCCAGCAGTTTAGGGGCAGGGAATGAAAAACTGTTTTTT. Its translation: CASSLGAGNEKLFF.

The J gene is TRBJ2-2, the V gene TRBV28; 8 bases fit TRBD2. Losses at the gene ends were 4 bases for V and 3 bases for J; bases not matched to a gene: 16. Germline lookup yields CDR1 MDHEN and CDR2 SYDVKM. This CDR3 is 19 amino acids long. For the CDR3, the DNA is TGTGCCAGCAGTTCCGGACTAGCCCCATACCGTAGGTACACCGGGGAGCTGTTTTTT. Amino acids: CASSSGLAPYRRYTGELFF.

CDR3 amino acids: CASSLSSGTRGEQYF. CDR3 sequence (DNA): TGCGCCAGCAGCTTAAGTAGCGGGACTCGCGGCGAGCAGTACTTC. The chain couples TRBV5-1 to TRBJ2-7; 8 bases map to TRBD2. Germline V gene sequence: CDR1 SGHRS, CDR2 YFSETQ. The CDR3 runs to 15 residues. The ends lost 2 bases at V and 6 bases at J; junction bases unmatched: 10.

This clonotype was recorded a few times. This sequence joins TRBV24-1 and TRBJ1-1; 7 positions match TRBD1. This CDR3 region has 13 residues. V trimming: 9 bases; J trimming: 1 base; junction bases outside the gene matches: 4. Germline V gives CDR1 KGHDR, CDR2 SFDVKD. The CDR3 loop reads CATQTGKNTEAFF. Written as DNA, the CDR3 is TGTGCCACCCAGACAGGGAAGAACACTGAAGCTTTCTTT.

This clonotype has just a few counts. This rearrangement joins TRBV30 to TRBJ1-2; no clear D. Germline-derived CDR1 and CDR2 are GTSNPN and SVGIG (reference sequence). CDR3 length equals 13 residues. Trimming left V 0 bases short and J 0 bases short, with 5 bases between. The chain's CDR3 is CAWSVTSNYGYTF. CDR3 nucleotides: TGTGCCTGGAGTGTAACCTCTAACTATGGCTACACCTTC.

This clonotype was seen ten or more times. The chain couples TRBV7-2 to TRBJ2-7, with a weak D call TRBD2 (6 bases). This CDR3 has 15 residues. From germline, CDR1 is SGHTA and CDR2 FQGNSA. Trimming cost V 0 bases and J 0 bases, with 9 bases left between them. The CDR3 DNA is TGTGCCAGCAGCTTAGCTAGCGGAAGCTCCTACGAGCAGTACTTC. It specifies CASSLASGSSYEQYF.

CDR3: CASSSQGSSTEAFF. The CDR3 nucleotides read TGTGCCAGCAGTTCACAGGGGAGTAGCACTGAAGCTTTCTTT. The chain has TRBV7-2 and TRBJ1-1, with 7 bases that match TRBD1. Germline values: CDR1 SGHTA, CDR2 FQGNSA. J was trimmed by 4 bases and V by 6 bases; bases with no gene match: 8. CDR3 length: 14 residues.

This chain uses TRBV6-5 with TRBJ1-5; no clear D gene. The CDR3 extends over 18 amino acids. V was clipped by 4 bases and J by 0 bases, with 19 bases between them. Germline assignment: CDR1 MNHEY and CDR2 SVGAGI. CDR3 nucleotides: TGTGCCAGCAGTTCTGGCGGGCGGTTTGACTATAGCAATCAGCCCCAGCATTTT. It is translated as CASSSGGRFDYSNQPQHF.

The chain couples TRBV20-1 to TRBJ2-1; no firm D call. Germline values: CDR1 DFQATT, CDR2 SNEGSKA (reference sequence). The CDR3 has 14 amino acids. Trimming shortened V by 0 bases and J by 8 bases, and 14 bases separated the two germline ends. The CDR3 loop is CSAREVRQADEQFF. The CDR3 DNA reads as TGCAGTGCTAGAGAAGTCCGTCAGGCCGATGAGCAGTTCTTC.

The chain has TRBV28 and TRBJ2-7; tentative D call: TRBD1 (6 bases). Germline values: CDR1 MDHEN, CDR2 SYDVKM. CDR3 length: 15 amino acids. V lost 3 bases and J lost 4, with 16 bases in between. The CDR3: CASSFRGHGPYEQYF. The DNA of the CDR3 is TGTGCCAGCAGTTTTCGGGGACATGGACCTTACGAGCAGTACTTC.

This clonotype was observed a handful of times. This chain joins TRBV19 and TRBJ2-5, with D perhaps matching TRBD1 or TRBD2 (6 bases each). The CDR3 loop spans 13 amino acids. CDR1 LNHDA and CDR2 SQIVND come from the germline V gene (reference sequence). Trimming left V 5 bases short and J 6 bases short, with 13 bases between. The CDR3 nucleotides are TGTGCCAGTAGTTGGGGGGCAGGGAAGACCCAGTACTTC. This codes for CASSWGAGKTQYF.

This clonotype was detected ten times or more. This sequence joins TRBV28 and TRBJ1-1; D unclear. The CDR3 extends over 17 amino acids. Germline V lookup: CDR1 MDHEN, CDR2 SYDVKM. Between the trimmed V and J ends, which lost 4 bases and 3 bases, there was a span of 21 bases. This chain's CDR3 is CASSSPLIPRTDTEAFF. The CDR3 DNA reads TGTGCCAGCAGTTCGCCCCTCATACCTAGGACGGACACTGAAGCTTTCTTT.

This clonotype was seen more than once but under ten times. The chain links TRBV5-4 to TRBJ1-2; TRBD1 agrees at 7 bases. This CDR3 has 14 amino acids. Germline CDR1 SGHNT, CDR2 YYREEE (reference sequence). Germline trimming cut 4 bases from V and 4 bases from J; bases unmatched to any gene: 7. The DNA for the CDR3 is TGTGCCAGCAGCCCCGGGACAGTTCGCTATGGCTACACCTTC. It translates to CASSPGTVRYGYTF.

The genes are TRBV20-1 and TRBJ1-5; a possible D gene is TRBD1 (6 bases). The CDR3 contains 15 residues. The germline CDR1 and CDR2 sequences are DFQATT and SNEGSKA (reference sequence). With 1 base removed from V and 7 bases from J, the gap between germline ends came to 17 bases. The CDR3 loop is CSARGGGTLEQPQHF. As DNA, the CDR3 is TGCAGTGCTAGAGGGGGGGGCACCTTGGAGCAGCCCCAGCATTTT.

This clonotype has only a few counts. The chain combines TRBV5-6 with TRBJ1-1; a weak D match, TRBD1 (5 bases). CDR1 and CDR2 from the germline V gene are SGHDT and YYEEEE. The CDR3 covers 17 residues. The ends were cut back, 0 bases at V and 1 base at J, with 16 bases in the middle. The CDR3 sequence is CASSLELVATENTEAFF. CDR3 nucleotide sequence: TGTGCCAGCAGCTTGGAGTTGGTTGCGACAGAGAACACTGAAGCTTTCTTT. Complete variable domain (other parts from reference TRBV5-6 and TRBJ1-1): DAGVTQSPTHLIKTRGQQVTLRCSPKSGHDTVSWYQQALGQGPQFIFQYYEEEERQRGNFPDRFSGHQFPNYSSELNVNALLLGDSALYLCASSLELVATENTEAFFGQGTRLTVV.

V is TRBV20-1 and J is TRBJ2-5; TRBD1 agrees at 8 bases. TRBJ2-7 explains the end of the DNA better; the J call may be wrong. CDR3 length: 14 amino acids. Germline V lookup: CDR1 DFQATT, CDR2 SNEGSKA (reference sequence). The CDR3 DNA reads as TGCAGTGCACCCCCAGGACAGGGTTTCCACGAGCAGTACTTC. Its protein product is CSAPPGQGFHEQYF.

This clonotype was seen only a few times. V usage is TRBV29-1 and J usage is TRBJ1-4; no reliable D call. The V gene's germline CDR1 is SQVTM and CDR2 ANQGSEA. Deletions cut 6 bases from V and 4 bases from J, with 9 bases between. The CDR3 is made up of 12 amino acids. CDR3 sequence reads: CSVRQNNEKLFF. CDR3 bases: TGCAGCGTGCGGCAGAATAATGAAAAACTGTTTTTT.

This clonotype has just one count. J is TRBJ2-3 and V is TRBV5-1; the D is unclear. The CDR3 covers 13 residues. The germline V gene encodes CDR1 SGHRS and CDR2 YFSETQ. V lost 3 bases to trimming and J lost 4 bases, with 9 bases between them. CDR3 sequence (DNA): TGCGCCAGCAGCTCTACTTCCTCAGATACGCAGTATTTT. Encoded protein: CASSSTSSDTQYF.

The chain links TRBV7-2 to TRBJ2-3, with 14 bases fitting TRBD2. Unmatched junction bases numbered 6, after V lost 5 bases and J lost 8 bases. The CDR3 sequence is 15 residues long. Germline lookup yields CDR1 SGHTA and CDR2 FQGNSA. The CDR3 DNA follows: TGTGCCAGCAGCCCTAGACTAGCGGGAGGGCCTACGCAGTATTTT. This codes for CASSPRLAGGPTQYF.

This clonotype was counted at least ten times. The chain joins TRBV28 to TRBJ1-4; D is unresolved. The V end lost 4 bases, the J end lost 12 bases, and 9 bases lay between the germline ends. The CDR3 has 11 residues. Germline V gives CDR1 MDHEN, CDR2 SYDVKM. As DNA, the CDR3 is TGTGCCAGCAGTTCCGCCCTTCAACTGTTTTTT. It specifies CASSSALQLFF.

This clonotype was found many times. The chain recombines TRBV2 with TRBJ2-5, with a possible D match to TRBD2 (6 bases). V dropped 6 bases and J dropped 1 base, with 15 bases sitting between them. The CDR3 runs 15 residues. Germline loops: CDR1 SNHLY, CDR2 FYNNEI. The CDR3 sequence: CASSRLGTPQETQYF. In DNA, the CDR3 is TGTGCCAGCAGCAGACTAGGGACTCCCCAAGAGACCCAGTACTTC.

This clonotype was recorded a few times. The J gene is TRBJ2-7, the V gene TRBV6-9; a possible D gene is TRBD2 (5 bases). Germline V gene sequence: CDR1 MNHGY, CDR2 SVAAGI. V lost 3 bases and J lost 0, with 9 bases in between. The CDR3 is made up of 14 amino acids. The CDR3 bases are TGTGCCAGCAGTTACGCGGGCAGCTCCTACGAGCAGTACTTC. Its protein product is CASSYAGSSYEQYF.

With regard to this clonotype: One base away lies a much larger clone, so this may be a sequencing read error. V and J are TRBV6-9 and TRBJ2-7; 11 bases are a match to TRBD2. CDR1 is MNHGY and CDR2 is SVAAGI in the germline V gene. This CDR3 comprises 16 residues. CDR3 protein: CASSSLSSGRAYGQYF. The CDR3 nucleotides are TGTGCCAGCAGTTCCCTCAGTAGCGGGAGGGCCTACGGGCAGTACTTC.